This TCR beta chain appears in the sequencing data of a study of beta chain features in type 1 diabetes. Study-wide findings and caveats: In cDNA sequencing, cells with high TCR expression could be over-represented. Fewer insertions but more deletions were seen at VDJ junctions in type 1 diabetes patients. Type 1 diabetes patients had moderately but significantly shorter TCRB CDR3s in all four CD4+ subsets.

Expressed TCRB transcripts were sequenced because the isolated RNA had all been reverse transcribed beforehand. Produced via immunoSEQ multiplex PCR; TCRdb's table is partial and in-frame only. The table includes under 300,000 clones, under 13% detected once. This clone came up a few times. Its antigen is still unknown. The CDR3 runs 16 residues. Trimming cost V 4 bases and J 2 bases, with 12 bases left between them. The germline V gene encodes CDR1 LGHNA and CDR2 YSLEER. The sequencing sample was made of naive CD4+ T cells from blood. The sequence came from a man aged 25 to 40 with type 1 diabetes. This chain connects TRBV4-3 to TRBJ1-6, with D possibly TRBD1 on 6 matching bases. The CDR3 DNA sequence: TGCGCCAGCAGCCCCCTGACAGGCGCCTATAATTCACCCCTCCACTTT. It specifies CASSPLTGAYNSPLHF.